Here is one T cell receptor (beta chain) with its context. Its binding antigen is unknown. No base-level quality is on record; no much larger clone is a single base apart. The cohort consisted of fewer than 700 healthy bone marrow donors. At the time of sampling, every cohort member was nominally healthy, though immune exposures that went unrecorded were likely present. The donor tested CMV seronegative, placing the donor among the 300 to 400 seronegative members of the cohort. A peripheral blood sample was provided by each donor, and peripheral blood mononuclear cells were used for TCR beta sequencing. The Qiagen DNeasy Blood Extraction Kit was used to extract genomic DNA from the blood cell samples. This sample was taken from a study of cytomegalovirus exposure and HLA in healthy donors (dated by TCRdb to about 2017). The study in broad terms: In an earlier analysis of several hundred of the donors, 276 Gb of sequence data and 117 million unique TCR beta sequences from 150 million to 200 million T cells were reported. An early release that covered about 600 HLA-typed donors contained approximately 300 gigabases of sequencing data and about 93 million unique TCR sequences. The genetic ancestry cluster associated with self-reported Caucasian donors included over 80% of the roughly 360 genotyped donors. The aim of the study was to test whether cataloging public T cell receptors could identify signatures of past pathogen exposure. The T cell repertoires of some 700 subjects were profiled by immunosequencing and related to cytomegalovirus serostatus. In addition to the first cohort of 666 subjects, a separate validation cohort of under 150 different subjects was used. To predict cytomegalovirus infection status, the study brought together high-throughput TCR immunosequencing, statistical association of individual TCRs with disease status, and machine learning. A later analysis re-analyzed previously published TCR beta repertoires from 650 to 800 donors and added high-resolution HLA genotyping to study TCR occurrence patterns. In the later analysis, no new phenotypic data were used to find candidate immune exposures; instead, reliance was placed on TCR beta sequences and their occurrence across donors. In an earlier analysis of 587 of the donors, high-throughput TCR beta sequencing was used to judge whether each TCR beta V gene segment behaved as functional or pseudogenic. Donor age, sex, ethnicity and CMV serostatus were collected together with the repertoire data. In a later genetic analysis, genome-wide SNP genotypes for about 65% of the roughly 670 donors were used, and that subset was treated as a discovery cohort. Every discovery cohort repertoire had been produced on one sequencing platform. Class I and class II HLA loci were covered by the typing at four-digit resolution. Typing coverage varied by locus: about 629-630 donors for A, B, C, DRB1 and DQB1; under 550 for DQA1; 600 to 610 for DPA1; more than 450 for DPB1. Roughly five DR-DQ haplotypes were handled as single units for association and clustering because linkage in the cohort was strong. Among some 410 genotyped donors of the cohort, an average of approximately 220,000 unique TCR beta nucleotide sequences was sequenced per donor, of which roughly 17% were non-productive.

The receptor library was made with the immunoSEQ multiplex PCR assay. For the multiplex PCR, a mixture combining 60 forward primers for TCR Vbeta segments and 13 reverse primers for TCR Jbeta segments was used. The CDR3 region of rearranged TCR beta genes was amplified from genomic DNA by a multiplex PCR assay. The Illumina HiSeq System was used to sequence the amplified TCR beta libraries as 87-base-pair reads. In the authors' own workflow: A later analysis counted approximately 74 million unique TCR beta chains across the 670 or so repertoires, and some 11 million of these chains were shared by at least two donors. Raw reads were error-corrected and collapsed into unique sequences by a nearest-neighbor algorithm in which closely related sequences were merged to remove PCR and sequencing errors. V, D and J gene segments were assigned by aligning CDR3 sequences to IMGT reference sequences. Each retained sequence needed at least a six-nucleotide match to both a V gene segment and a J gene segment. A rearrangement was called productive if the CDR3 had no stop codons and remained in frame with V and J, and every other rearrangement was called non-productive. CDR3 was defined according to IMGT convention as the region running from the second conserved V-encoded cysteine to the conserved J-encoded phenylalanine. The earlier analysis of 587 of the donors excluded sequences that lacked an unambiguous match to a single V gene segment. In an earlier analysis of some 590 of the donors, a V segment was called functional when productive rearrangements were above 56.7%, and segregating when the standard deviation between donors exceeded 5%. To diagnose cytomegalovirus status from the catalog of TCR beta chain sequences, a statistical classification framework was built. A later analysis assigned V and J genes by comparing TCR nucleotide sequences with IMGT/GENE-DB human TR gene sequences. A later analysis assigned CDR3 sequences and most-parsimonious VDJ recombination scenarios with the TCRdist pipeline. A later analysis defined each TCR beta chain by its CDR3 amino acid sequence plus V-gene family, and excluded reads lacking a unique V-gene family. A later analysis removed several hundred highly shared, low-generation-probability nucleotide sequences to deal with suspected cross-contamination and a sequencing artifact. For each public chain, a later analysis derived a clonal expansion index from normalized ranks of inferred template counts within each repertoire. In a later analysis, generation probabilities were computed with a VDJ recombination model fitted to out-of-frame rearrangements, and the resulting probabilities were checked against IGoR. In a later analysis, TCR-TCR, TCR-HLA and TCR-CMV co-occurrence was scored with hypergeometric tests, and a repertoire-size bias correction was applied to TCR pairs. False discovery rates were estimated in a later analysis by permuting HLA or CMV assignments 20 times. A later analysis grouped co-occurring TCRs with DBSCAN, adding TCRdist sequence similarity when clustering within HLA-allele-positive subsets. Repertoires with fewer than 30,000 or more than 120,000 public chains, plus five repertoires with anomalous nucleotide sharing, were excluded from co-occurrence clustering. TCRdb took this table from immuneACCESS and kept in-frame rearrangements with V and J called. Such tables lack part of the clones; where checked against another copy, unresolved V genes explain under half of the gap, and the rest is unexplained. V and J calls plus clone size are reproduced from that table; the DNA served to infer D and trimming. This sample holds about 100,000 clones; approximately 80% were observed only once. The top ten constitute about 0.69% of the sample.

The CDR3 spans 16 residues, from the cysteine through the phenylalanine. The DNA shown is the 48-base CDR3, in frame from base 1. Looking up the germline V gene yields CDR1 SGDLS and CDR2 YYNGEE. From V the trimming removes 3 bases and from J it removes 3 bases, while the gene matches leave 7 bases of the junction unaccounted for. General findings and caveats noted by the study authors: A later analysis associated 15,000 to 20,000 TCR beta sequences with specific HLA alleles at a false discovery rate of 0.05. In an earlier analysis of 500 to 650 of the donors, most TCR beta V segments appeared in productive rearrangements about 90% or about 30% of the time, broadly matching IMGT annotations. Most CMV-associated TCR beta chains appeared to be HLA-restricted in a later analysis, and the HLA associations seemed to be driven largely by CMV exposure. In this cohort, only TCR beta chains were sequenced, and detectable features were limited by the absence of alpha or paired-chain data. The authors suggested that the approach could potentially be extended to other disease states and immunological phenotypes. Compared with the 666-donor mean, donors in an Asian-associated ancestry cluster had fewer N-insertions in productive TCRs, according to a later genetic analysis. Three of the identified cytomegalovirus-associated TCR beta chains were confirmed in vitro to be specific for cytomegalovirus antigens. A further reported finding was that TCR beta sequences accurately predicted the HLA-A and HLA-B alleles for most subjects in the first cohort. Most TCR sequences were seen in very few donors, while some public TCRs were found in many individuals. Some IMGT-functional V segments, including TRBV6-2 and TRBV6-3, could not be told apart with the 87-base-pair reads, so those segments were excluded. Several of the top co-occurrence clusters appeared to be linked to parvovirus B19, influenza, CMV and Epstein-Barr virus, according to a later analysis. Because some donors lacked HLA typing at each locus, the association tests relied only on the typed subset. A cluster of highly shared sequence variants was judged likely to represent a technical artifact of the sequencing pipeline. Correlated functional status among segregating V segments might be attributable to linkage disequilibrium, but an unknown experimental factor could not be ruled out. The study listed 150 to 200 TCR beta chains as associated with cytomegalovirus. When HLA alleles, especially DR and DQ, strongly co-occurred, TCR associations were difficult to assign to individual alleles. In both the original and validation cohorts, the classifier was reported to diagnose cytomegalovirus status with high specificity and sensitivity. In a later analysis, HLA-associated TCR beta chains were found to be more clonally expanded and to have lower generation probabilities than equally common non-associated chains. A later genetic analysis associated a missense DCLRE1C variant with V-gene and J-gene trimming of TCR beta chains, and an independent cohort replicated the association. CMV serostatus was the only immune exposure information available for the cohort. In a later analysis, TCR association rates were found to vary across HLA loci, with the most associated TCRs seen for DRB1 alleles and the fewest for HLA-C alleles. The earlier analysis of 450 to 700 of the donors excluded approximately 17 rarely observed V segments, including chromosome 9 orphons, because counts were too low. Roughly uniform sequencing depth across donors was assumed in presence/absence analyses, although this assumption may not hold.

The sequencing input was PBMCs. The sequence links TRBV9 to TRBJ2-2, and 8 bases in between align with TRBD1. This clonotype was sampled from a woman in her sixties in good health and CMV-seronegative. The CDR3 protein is CASSGDRGRDTGELFF. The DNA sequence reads TGTGCCAGCAGCGGAGACAGGGGTCGAGACACCGGGGAGCTGTTTTTT.